Listed below are T cell receptor beta chains from one sample, sequenced in a study of blood T cell repertoires in COVID-19. The repertoire was sequenced with immunoSEQ multiplex PCR; TCRdb's copy has only in-frame clones and lacks some. The sample has roughly 78,000 clones; roughly 86% are singletons. The sample consisted of peripheral blood. Receptor source: a woman between 55 and 75 years old with acute or convalescent COVID-19. CDR3s include the opening cysteine and the closing phenylalanine or tryptophan. A D gene is named only where the DNA matches it firmly. Some rows mark clone size as missing; the rest say once, few, many or name a class of expanded clone.

J gene: TRBJ1-1
D gene: -
V gene: TRBV18
clone size: -
CDR3 protein: CASSPLTEPGNTEAFF
CDR3 DNA: TGTGCCAGCTCACCGCTGACAGAGCCAGGGAACACTGAAGCTTTCTTT

J gene: TRBJ2-7
D gene: -
V gene: TRBV5-4
clone size: -
CDR3 protein: CASSTQGNPYEQYF
CDR3 DNA: TGTGCCAGCAGCACACAGGGAAATCCCTACGAGCAGTACTTC

J gene: TRBJ1-5
D gene: -
V gene: TRBV2
clone size: -
CDR3 protein: CASSRARGNQPQHF
CDR3 DNA: TGTGCCAGCAGCCGGGCCCGGGGGAATCAGCCCCAGCATTTT

J gene: TRBJ1-1
D gene: -
V gene: TRBV15
clone size: -
CDR3 protein: CATSREYESWAFF
CDR3 DNA: TGTGCCACCAGCAGAGAATATGAGTCCTGGGCTTTCTTT

J gene: TRBJ2-7
D gene: TRBD2
V gene: TRBV7-9
clone size: few
CDR3 protein: CASSKREAYEQYF
CDR3 DNA: TGTGCCAGCAGCAAGCGGGAGGCCTACGAGCAGTACTTC

J gene: TRBJ1-1
D gene: -
V gene: TRBV7-6
clone size: once
CDR3 protein: CASRGRGDTEAFF
CDR3 DNA: TGTGCCAGTCGAGGGAGGGGGGACACTGAAGCTTTCTTT

J gene: TRBJ2-7
D gene: -
V gene: TRBV5-4
clone size: -
CDR3 protein: CASSLTNSYEQYF
CDR3 DNA: TGTGCCAGCAGCTTGACTAACTCCTACGAGCAGTACTTC

J gene: TRBJ2-7
D gene: TRBD2
V gene: TRBV7-9
clone size: -
CDR3 protein: CASSLIAGLDEQYF
CDR3 DNA: TGTGCCAGCAGCTTGATAGCGGGGCTCGACGAGCAGTACTTC

J gene: TRBJ2-3
D gene: TRBD2
V gene: TRBV6-2/TRBV6-3
clone size: -
CDR3 protein: CASSYTAGGPTDTQYF
CDR3 DNA: TGTGCCAGCAGTTACACAGCGGGGGGGCCAACAGATACGCAGTATTTT

J gene: TRBJ1-2
D gene: TRBD1
V gene: TRBV11-2
clone size: -
CDR3 protein: CASSHLRDRGGSNYGYTF
CDR3 DNA: TGTGCCAGCAGCCACCTCCGGGACAGGGGGGGATCTAACTATGGCTACACCTTC

J gene: TRBJ1-6
D gene: -
V gene: TRBV30
clone size: -
CDR3 protein: CAWRDWDSPLHF
CDR3 DNA: TGTGCCTGGCGGGACTGGGATTCACCCCTCCACTTT

J gene: TRBJ2-1
D gene: -
V gene: TRBV12-3/TRBV12-4
clone size: few
CDR3 protein: CASSLALGEQFF
CDR3 DNA: TGTGCCAGCAGTTTAGCGCTCGGTGAGCAGTTCTTC

J gene: TRBJ1-5
D gene: TRBD1
V gene: TRBV7-9
clone size: -
CDR3 protein: CASSGTGTGVAQPQHF
CDR3 DNA: TGTGCCAGCAGCGGGACCGGGACAGGGGTGGCTCAGCCCCAGCATTTT

J gene: TRBJ1-1
D gene: -
V gene: TRBV12-3/TRBV12-4
clone size: few
CDR3 protein: CASSLRGLTEAFF
CDR3 DNA: TGTGCCAGCAGTTTGAGAGGACTCACTGAAGCTTTCTTT

J gene: TRBJ1-1
D gene: -
V gene: TRBV3-1/TRBV3-2
clone size: few
CDR3 protein: CASSKRRQIINTEAFF
CDR3 DNA: TGTGCCAGCAGCAAAAGGCGGCAGATTATAAACACTGAAGCTTTCTTT

J gene: TRBJ2-7
D gene: -
V gene: TRBV5-1
clone size: -
CDR3 protein: CASSAPGHAAYEQYF
CDR3 DNA: TGCGCCAGCAGCGCTCCGGGACACGCAGCCTACGAGCAGTACTTC

J gene: TRBJ1-1
D gene: -
V gene: TRBV12-5
clone size: once
CDR3 protein: CASAWNTEAFF
CDR3 DNA: TGTGCTAGTGCCTGGAACACTGAAGCTTTCTTT

J gene: TRBJ2-5
D gene: TRBD2
V gene: TRBV24-1
clone size: few
CDR3 protein: CATAARGGYQETQYF
CDR3 DNA: TGTGCCACCGCAGCACGGGGGGGATACCAAGAGACCCAGTACTTC

J gene: TRBJ2-1
D gene: -
V gene: TRBV7-2
clone size: -
CDR3 protein: CASRLVHNEQFF
CDR3 DNA: TGTGCCAGCAGACTAGTGCACAATGAGCAGTTCTTC

J gene: TRBJ2-3
D gene: TRBD1
V gene: TRBV28
clone size: once
CDR3 protein: CASSSEGQGAGDTQYF
CDR3 DNA: TGTGCCAGCAGTTCCGAGGGACAGGGGGCTGGAGATACGCAGTATTTT

J gene: TRBJ2-1
D gene: TRBD2
V gene: TRBV19
clone size: few
CDR3 protein: CASSLSGGKNEQFF
CDR3 DNA: TGTGCCAGTAGTCTTTCGGGGGGGAAGAATGAGCAGTTCTTC

J gene: TRBJ1-1
D gene: TRBD1
V gene: TRBV6-2/TRBV6-3
clone size: -
CDR3 protein: CASSYEPGQGFGRAFF
CDR3 DNA: TGTGCCAGCAGTTACGAGCCGGGACAGGGATTTGGTAGGGCTTTCTTT

J gene: TRBJ2-1
D gene: -
V gene: TRBV5-5
clone size: -
CDR3 protein: CASNRGNNEQFF
CDR3 DNA: TGTGCCAGCAATCGGGGAAACAATGAGCAGTTCTTC

J gene: TRBJ2-1
D gene: TRBD1
V gene: TRBV19
clone size: -
CDR3 protein: CASSTGQGAYNEQFF
CDR3 DNA: TGTGCCAGTAGTACCGGACAGGGGGCCTACAATGAGCAGTTCTTC

J gene: TRBJ1-1
D gene: -
V gene: TRBV28
clone size: -
CDR3 protein: CASSSIGRGGLEAFF
CDR3 DNA: TGTGCCAGCAGCTCGATAGGTCGGGGAGGCCTTGAAGCTTTCTTT

J gene: TRBJ1-5
D gene: TRBD1
V gene: TRBV6-5
clone size: -
CDR3 protein: CASRGQGGQPQHF
CDR3 DNA: TGTGCCAGCAGGGGACAGGGCGGTCAGCCCCAGCATTTT

J gene: TRBJ2-2
D gene: TRBD1
V gene: TRBV7-9
clone size: -
CDR3 protein: CASSLGRKGTGDTGELFF
CDR3 DNA: TGTGCCAGCAGCTTAGGAAGAAAGGGAACAGGGGACACCGGGGAGCTGTTTTTT

J gene: TRBJ2-2
D gene: -
V gene: TRBV5-5
clone size: -
CDR3 protein: CASSLQGTQDTGELFF
CDR3 DNA: TGTGCCAGCAGCTTGCAGGGGACGCAGGACACCGGGGAGCTGTTTTTT

J gene: TRBJ2-7
D gene: -
V gene: TRBV29-1
clone size: -
CDR3 protein: CSVEINYEQYF
CDR3 DNA: TGCAGCGTTGAAATAAACTACGAGCAGTACTTC

J gene: TRBJ1-5
D gene: -
V gene: TRBV27
clone size: -
CDR3 protein: CASRPQNYNQPQHF
CDR3 DNA: TGTGCCAGCAGACCGCAGAACTACAATCAGCCCCAGCATTTT

J gene: TRBJ1-2
D gene: -
V gene: TRBV3-1/TRBV3-2
clone size: -
CDR3 protein: CASSQDLAAGGYTF
CDR3 DNA: TGTGCCAGCAGCCAAGATTTGGCAGCGGGTGGCTACACCTTC

J gene: TRBJ1-6
D gene: TRBD1
V gene: TRBV28
clone size: -
CDR3 protein: CASSMGQGYSPLHF
CDR3 DNA: TGTGCCAGCAGCATGGGACAGGGGTATTCACCCCTCCACTTT

J gene: TRBJ2-7
D gene: TRBD1
V gene: TRBV7-9
clone size: -
CDR3 protein: CASSSDRANYEQYF
CDR3 DNA: TGTGCCAGCAGCTCGGACAGGGCAAACTACGAGCAGTACTTC

J gene: TRBJ2-1
D gene: TRBD2
V gene: TRBV4-1
clone size: -
CDR3 protein: CASSQEHSGSYNEQFF
CDR3 DNA: TGCGCCAGCAGCCAAGAGCATAGCGGGAGCTACAATGAGCAGTTCTTC

J gene: TRBJ1-4
D gene: TRBD1
V gene: TRBV9
clone size: once
CDR3 protein: CASSRAGTAVRGMDEKLFF
CDR3 DNA: TGTGCCAGCAGCAGAGCCGGGACAGCCGTGAGAGGAATGGATGAAAAACTGTTTTTT

J gene: TRBJ1-2
D gene: -
V gene: TRBV10-3
clone size: -
CDR3 protein: CAISESMQAKLKGYTF
CDR3 DNA: TGTGCCATCAGTGAGTCTATGCAGGCGAAGTTGAAGGGCTACACCTTC

J gene: TRBJ1-1
D gene: -
V gene: TRBV11-2
clone size: -
CDR3 protein: CASSLVIGWSTEAFF
CDR3 DNA: TGTGCCAGCAGCTTAGTAATCGGGTGGAGCACTGAAGCTTTCTTT

J gene: TRBJ1-4
D gene: TRBD1
V gene: TRBV7-2
clone size: -
CDR3 protein: CASSLFRGRDVKLFF
CDR3 DNA: TGTGCCAGCAGCTTATTCAGGGGGCGCGATGTAAAACTGTTTTTT

J gene: TRBJ2-5
D gene: TRBD1
V gene: TRBV29-1
clone size: -
CDR3 protein: CSAGGLQETQYF
CDR3 DNA: TGCAGCGCAGGGGGCCTCCAAGAGACCCAGTACTTC

J gene: TRBJ1-3
D gene: -
V gene: TRBV3-1/TRBV3-2
clone size: medium-sized
CDR3 protein: CASSPGFANTIYF
CDR3 DNA: TGTGCCAGCAGCCCGGGATTTGCGAACACCATATATTTT

J gene: TRBJ1-3
D gene: -
V gene: TRBV9
clone size: -
CDR3 protein: CASSVAGNTIYF
CDR3 DNA: TGTGCCAGCAGCGTAGCAGGGAACACCATATATTTT